The clone carrying this T cell receptor beta chain has ten or more counts. Its target is not known. Pregnant or lactating patients were excluded, as were those with uncontrolled infection or other autoimmune disease. Orbital computed tomography, thyroid ultrasound, serum thyroxine and TRAb, and clinical symptoms together informed the diagnoses. This blood was taken when hyperthyroidism was first diagnosed, before any ophthalmopathy symptoms existed. The CDR3 regions of TCR beta were amplified from RNA transcripts. During a first-round RT-PCR of the TCR CDR3, the HTBI primer set was used. TCRdb re-derived calls from the multiplex PCR reads in MiXCR, one entry per CDR3 protein. The sample carries around 400,000 distinct CDR3 sequences, 15% to 18% recorded once. This sample was taken from a study of T cells in Graves' hyperthyroidism and ophthalmopathy. Study-wide findings and caveats: With a median lead of 6.5 months before onset, the model predicted ophthalmopathy.

Germline lookup yields CDR1 DFQATT and CDR2 SNEGSKA (reference sequence). V dropped 0 bases and J dropped 4 bases, with 9 bases sitting between them. The CDR3 is 14 amino acids. The receptor comes from a woman aged 18-30 years with Graves' hyperthyroidism that later progressed to Graves' ophthalmopathy. J is TRBJ2-2 and V is TRBV20-1; a possible D gene is TRBD1 (5 bases). What was sequenced was blood. The CDR3, as DNA: TGCAGTGCTAGAGAACAGCAGGGCACCGGGGAGCTGTTTTTT. The encoded protein is CSAREQQGTGELFF.